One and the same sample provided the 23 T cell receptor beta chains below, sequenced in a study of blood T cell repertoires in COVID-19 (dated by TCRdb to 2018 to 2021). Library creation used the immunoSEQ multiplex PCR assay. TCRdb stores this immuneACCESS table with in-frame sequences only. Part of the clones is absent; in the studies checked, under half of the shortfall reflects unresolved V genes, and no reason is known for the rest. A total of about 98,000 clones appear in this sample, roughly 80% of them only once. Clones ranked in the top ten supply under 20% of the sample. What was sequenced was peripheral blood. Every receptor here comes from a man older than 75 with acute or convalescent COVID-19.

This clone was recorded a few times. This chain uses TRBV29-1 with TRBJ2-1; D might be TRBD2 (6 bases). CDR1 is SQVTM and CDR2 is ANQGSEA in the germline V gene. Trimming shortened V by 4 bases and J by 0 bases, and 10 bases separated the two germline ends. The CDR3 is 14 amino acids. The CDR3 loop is CSVAQTSSYNEQFF. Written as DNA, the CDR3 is TGCAGCGTTGCCCAGACTAGCTCCTACAATGAGCAGTTCTTC.

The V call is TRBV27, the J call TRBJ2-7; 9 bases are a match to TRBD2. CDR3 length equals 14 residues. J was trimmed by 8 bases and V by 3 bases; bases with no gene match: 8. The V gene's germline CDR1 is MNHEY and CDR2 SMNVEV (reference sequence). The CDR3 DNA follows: TGTGCCAGCAGTTTGCCGACTAGCGGTGCTAAGCAGTACTTC. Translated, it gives CASSLPTSGAKQYF.

DNA for the CDR3: TGTGCCAGCTCACCAAGGGGTGAGGCCTACGAGCAGTACTTC. Its protein product is CASSPRGEAYEQYF. The rearrangement joins TRBV18 to TRBJ2-7; D may be TRBD1 (5 bases). The CDR3 has 14 residues. The germline V and J ends were trimmed by 2 bases and 2 bases, with 10 bases remaining between them. Germline values: CDR1 KGHSH, CDR2 LQKENI.

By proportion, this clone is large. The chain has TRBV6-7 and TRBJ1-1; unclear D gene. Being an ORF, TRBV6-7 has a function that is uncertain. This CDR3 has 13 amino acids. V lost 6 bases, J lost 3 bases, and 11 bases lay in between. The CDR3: CASRNPGDTEAFF. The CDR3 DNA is TGTGCCAGCAGGAACCCGGGAGACACTGAAGCTTTCTTT.

This chain's CDR3 is CASSIGKFTGELFF. Here the CDR3 DNA reads TGTGCCAGTAGTATCGGGAAGTTCACCGGGGAGCTGTTTTTT. The J gene is TRBJ2-2, the V gene TRBV19, with D possibly matching TRBD2 (5 bases). This CDR3 has 14 amino acids. The ends were cut back, 3 bases at V and 4 bases at J, with 9 bases in the middle. Germline lookup yields CDR1 LNHDA and CDR2 SQIVND (reference sequence).

This chain's CDR3 is CASSGGTYEQYF. The DNA for the CDR3 is TGTGCCAGCAGCGGAGGAACCTACGAGCAGTACTTC. V gene TRBV6-5 combines with J gene TRBJ2-7, with D perhaps matching TRBD2 (5 bases). Germline V lookup: CDR1 MNHEY, CDR2 SVGAGI. This CDR3 has 12 amino acids. V was clipped by 6 bases and J by 2 bases, with 8 bases between them.

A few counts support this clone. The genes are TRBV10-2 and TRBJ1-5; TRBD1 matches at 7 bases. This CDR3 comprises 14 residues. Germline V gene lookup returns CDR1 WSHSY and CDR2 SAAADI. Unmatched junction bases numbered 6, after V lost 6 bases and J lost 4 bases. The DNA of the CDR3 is TGCGCCAGCAGATCGACAGGGAGGAATCAGCCCCAGCATTTT. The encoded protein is CASRSTGRNQPQHF.

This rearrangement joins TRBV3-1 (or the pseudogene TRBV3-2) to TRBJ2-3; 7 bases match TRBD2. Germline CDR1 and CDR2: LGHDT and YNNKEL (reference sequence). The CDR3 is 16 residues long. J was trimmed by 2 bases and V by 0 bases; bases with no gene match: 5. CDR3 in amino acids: CASSQEGRGYTDTQYF. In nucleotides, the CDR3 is TGTGCCAGCAGCCAAGAAGGGCGGGGGTACACAGATACGCAGTATTTT.

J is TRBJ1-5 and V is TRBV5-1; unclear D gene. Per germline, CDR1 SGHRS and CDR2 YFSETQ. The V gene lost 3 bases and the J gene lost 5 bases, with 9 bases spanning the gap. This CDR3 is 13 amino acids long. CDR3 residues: CASSSTSDQPQHF. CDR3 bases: TGCGCCAGCAGCTCGACTTCGGATCAGCCCCAGCATTTT.

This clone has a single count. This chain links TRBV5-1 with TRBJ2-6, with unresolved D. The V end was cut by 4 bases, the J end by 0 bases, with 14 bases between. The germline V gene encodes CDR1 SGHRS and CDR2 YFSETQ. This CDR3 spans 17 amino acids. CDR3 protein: CASSTTTLSSGANVLTF. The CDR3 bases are TGCGCCAGCAGCACGACAACTTTGAGCTCTGGGGCCAACGTCCTGACTTTC.

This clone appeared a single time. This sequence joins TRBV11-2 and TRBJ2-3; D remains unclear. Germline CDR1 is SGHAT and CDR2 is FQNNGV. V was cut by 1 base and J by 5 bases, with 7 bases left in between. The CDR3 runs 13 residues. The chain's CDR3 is CASSLVYRDTQYF. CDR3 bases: TGTGCCAGCAGCTTAGTATATCGAGATACGCAGTATTTT.

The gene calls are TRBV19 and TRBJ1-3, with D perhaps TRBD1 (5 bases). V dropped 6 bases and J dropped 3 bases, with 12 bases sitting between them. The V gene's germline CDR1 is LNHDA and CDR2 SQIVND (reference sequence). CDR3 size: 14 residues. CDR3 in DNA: TGTGCCAGTAGACAACAGGCGGTTGGAAACACCATATATTTT. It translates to CASRQQAVGNTIYF. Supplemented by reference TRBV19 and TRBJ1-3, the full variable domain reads DGGITQSPKYLFRKEGQNVTLSCEQNLNHDAMYWYRQDPGQGLRLIYYSQIVNDFQKGDIAEGYSVSREKKESFPLTVTSAQKNPTAFYLCASRQQAVGNTIYFGEGSWLTVV.

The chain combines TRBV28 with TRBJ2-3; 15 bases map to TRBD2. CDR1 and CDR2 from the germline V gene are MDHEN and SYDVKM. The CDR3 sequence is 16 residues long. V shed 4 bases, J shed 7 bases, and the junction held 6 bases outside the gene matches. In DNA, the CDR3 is TGTGCCAGCAGTTCGGGACTAGCGGGAGGATGGAATACGCAGTATTTT. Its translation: CASSSGLAGGWNTQYF. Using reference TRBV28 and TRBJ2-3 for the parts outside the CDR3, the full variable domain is DVKVTQSSRYLVKRTGEKVFLECVQDMDHENMFWYRQDPGLGLRLIYFSYDVKMKEKGDIPEGYSVSREKKERFSLILESASTNQTSMYLCASSSGLAGGWNTQYFGPGTRLTVL.

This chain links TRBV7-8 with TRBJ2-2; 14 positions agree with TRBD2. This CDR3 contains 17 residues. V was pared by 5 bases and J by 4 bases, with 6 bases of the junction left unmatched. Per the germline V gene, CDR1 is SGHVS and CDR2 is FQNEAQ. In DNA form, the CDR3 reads TGTGCCAGCAGCCCACAGACTAGCGGGAGGGCCACCGGGGAGCTGTTTTTT. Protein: CASSPQTSGRATGELFF.

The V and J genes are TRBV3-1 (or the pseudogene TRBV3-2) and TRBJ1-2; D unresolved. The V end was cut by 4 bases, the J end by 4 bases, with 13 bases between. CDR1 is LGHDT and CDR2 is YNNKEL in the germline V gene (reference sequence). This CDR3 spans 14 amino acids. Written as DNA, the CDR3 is TGTGCCAGCAGCCGGACGGAGGGTATCTATGGCTACACCTTC. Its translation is CASSRTEGIYGYTF.

Here the CDR3 reads CASSEYSEPQPQHF. CDR3 DNA: TGTGCCAGCAGTGAATACAGTGAACCTCAGCCCCAGCATTTT. The genes are TRBV28 and TRBJ1-5; D gene uncertain. The V end was cut by 5 bases, the J end by 6 bases, with 14 bases between. Germline-derived CDR1 and CDR2 are MDHEN and SYDVKM. This CDR3 is built from 14 residues. The whole variable domain, remainder taken from reference TRBV28 and TRBJ1-5, is DVKVTQSSRYLVKRTGEKVFLECVQDMDHENMFWYRQDPGLGLRLIYFSYDVKMKEKGDIPEGYSVSREKKERFSLILESASTNQTSMYLCASSEYSEPQPQHFGDGTRLSIL.

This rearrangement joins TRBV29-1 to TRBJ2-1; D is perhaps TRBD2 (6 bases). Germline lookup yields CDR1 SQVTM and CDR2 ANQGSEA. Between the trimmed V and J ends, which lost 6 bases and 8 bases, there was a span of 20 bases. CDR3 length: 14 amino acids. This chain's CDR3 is CSVLVRDWGHEQFF. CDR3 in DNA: TGCAGCGTCCTCGTTAGGGACTGGGGCCATGAGCAGTTCTTC.

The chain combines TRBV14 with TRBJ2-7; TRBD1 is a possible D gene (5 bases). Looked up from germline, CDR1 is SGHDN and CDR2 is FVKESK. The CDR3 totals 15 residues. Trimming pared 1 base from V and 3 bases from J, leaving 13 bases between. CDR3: CASSQGRPQGYEQYF. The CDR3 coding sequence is TGTGCCAGCAGCCAAGGGCGACCGCAGGGCTACGAGCAGTACTTC. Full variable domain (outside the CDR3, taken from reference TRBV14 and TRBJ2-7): EAGVTQFPSHSVIEKGQTVTLRCDPISGHDNLYWYRRVMGKEIKFLLHFVKESKQDESGMPNNRFLAERTGGTYSTLKVQPAELEDSGVYFCASSQGRPQGYEQYFGPGTRLTVT.

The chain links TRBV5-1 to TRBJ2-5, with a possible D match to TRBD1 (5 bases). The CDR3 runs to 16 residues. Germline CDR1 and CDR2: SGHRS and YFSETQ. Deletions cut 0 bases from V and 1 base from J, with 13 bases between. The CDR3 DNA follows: TGCGCCAGCAGCTTGGCTTTGAGTCAGGGCCAAGAGACCCAGTACTTC. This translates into CASSLALSQGQETQYF.

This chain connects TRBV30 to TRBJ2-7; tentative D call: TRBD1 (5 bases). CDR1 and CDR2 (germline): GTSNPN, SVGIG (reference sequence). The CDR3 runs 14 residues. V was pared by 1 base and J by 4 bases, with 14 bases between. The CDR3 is CAWSADILRYEQYF. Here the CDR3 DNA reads TGTGCCTGGAGTGCGGACATCCTAAGATACGAGCAGTACTTC.

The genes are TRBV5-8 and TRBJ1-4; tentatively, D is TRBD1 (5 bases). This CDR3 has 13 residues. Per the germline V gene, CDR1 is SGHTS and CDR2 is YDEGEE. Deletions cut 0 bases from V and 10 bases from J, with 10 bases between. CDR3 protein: CASSLEGAAKLFF. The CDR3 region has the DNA TGTGCCAGCAGCTTGGAAGGGGCGGCAAAACTGTTTTTT.

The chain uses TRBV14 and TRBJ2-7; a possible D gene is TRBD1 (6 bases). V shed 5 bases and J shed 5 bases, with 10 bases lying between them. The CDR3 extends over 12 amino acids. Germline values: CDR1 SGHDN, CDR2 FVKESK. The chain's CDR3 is CASSKNRDEQYF. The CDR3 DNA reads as TGTGCCAGCAGCAAAAACAGGGACGAGCAGTACTTC.

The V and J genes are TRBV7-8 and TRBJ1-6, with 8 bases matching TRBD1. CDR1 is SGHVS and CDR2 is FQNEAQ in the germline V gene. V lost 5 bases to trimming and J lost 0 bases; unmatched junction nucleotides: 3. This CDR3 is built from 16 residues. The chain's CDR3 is CASSRTGNSYNSPLHF. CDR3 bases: TGTGCCAGCAGCCGGACAGGGAACTCCTATAATTCACCCCTCCACTTT.